This entry lists 17 T cell receptor beta chains sequenced from one sample in a study of Graves' ophthalmopathy and Graves' hyperthyroidism. RNA served as the template for amplifying TCR beta CDR3 regions. RT-PCR in the first round used HTBI primers; a second-round multiplex PCR followed. TCRdb processed the multiplex PCR reads anew with MiXCR; each CDR3 protein has one entry. The sample consists of about 400,000 distinct CDR3 sequences, less than 20% of them appearing once. Sequenced material: peripheral blood. The receptors stem from a woman between 18 and 29 years old with stable Graves' hyperthyroidism.

This clonotype was counted once. This CDR3 is CASSLVLRGANTEAFF. CDR3 sequence (DNA): TGTGCCAGCAGCTTGGTTTTGCGGGGGGCGAACACTGAAGCTTTCTTT. The rearrangement links TRBV5-5 to TRBJ1-1, with D maybe TRBD1 (6 bases). Per the germline V gene, CDR1 is SGHKS and CDR2 is YYEKEE (reference sequence). V was cut by 0 bases and J by 1 base, with 13 bases left in between. This CDR3 is built from 16 residues.

This clonotype has a count of ten or more. The chain combines TRBV9 with TRBJ1-1, with 8 bases matching TRBD1. Trimming took 1 base from V and 3 from J; bases not matched to a gene: 5. The CDR3 is 15 amino acids. Germline CDR1 and CDR2: SGDLS and YYNGEE. This chain's CDR3 is CASSVTGGGDTEAFF. CDR3 coding DNA: TGTGCCAGCAGCGTAACAGGGGGAGGTGACACTGAAGCTTTCTTT.

There are a few counts of this clonotype. V and J are TRBV24-1 and TRBJ1-1, with D unclear. Trimming removed 4 bases at V and 13 bases at J, with 15 bases between. From germline, CDR1 is KGHDR and CDR2 SFDVKD. This CDR3 comprises 12 residues. The CDR3 loop is CATSEAGFSLFF. The CDR3 DNA is TGTGCCACCAGTGAGGCGGGTTTCTCACTTTTCTTT.

This clonotype was observed at least ten times. V usage is TRBV28 and J usage is TRBJ2-5; 9 nucleotides match TRBD1. V dropped 2 bases and J dropped 4; count of bases not matched to a gene: 5. CDR3 size: 15 residues. Per germline, CDR1 MDHEN and CDR2 SYDVKM. The CDR3 coding sequence is TGTGCCAGCAGTTTAATAACAGGGGGCCGAGAGACCCAGTACTTC. Residues: CASSLITGGRETQYF.

This clonotype was detected ten times or more. This rearrangement joins TRBV12-3 or TRBV12-4 to TRBJ2-5; 11 bases are a match to TRBD2. The length of the CDR3 is 15 residues. The V segment lost 4 bases and the J segment 4 bases; nucleotides outside the gene matches: 5. This chain's CDR3 is CASSSGLAGGETQYF. In DNA form, the CDR3 reads TGTGCCAGCAGTTCCGGGCTAGCGGGGGGAGAGACCCAGTACTTC.

This clonotype was detected many times. The CDR3 reads CASSVEGVEGQPQHF. The CDR3 DNA sequence: TGTGCCAGTAGCGTCGAAGGGGTGGAAGGTCAGCCCCAGCATTTT. The V call is TRBV19, the J call TRBJ1-5; D possibly corresponds to TRBD1 (5 bases). The CDR3 consists of 15 residues. Per the germline V gene, CDR1 is LNHDA and CDR2 is SQIVND (reference sequence). V was pared by 6 bases and J by 6 bases, with 18 bases between.

The chain couples TRBV19 to TRBJ2-4; D perhaps matches TRBD1 (6 bases). From germline, CDR1 is LNHDA and CDR2 SQIVND (reference sequence). V was pared by 3 bases and J by 0 bases, with 12 bases between. This CDR3 has 16 amino acids. The CDR3 protein is CASSISGHLAKNIQYF. The CDR3 DNA follows: TGTGCCAGTAGTATTTCGGGACACTTAGCCAAAAACATTCAGTACTTC.

This clonotype was counted ten times or more. J is TRBJ1-2 and V is TRBV20-1, with TRBD1 as a possible D gene (6 bases). The CDR3 is 14 amino acids. Germline V lookup: CDR1 DFQATT, CDR2 SNEGSKA (reference sequence). V dropped 5 bases and J dropped 5 bases, with 18 bases sitting between them. CDR3 coding DNA: TGCAGTGCTTTTACAGGGTCCCAGGGGTATGGCTACACCTTC. It translates to CSAFTGSQGYGYTF.

This clonotype was counted at least ten times. The chain carries TRBV4-1 and TRBJ2-7; no clear D gene. Germline V lookup: CDR1 MGHRA, CDR2 YSYEKL. CDR3 length: 16 amino acids. V gave up 0 bases and J gave up 0 bases, with 12 bases separating them. The CDR3 sequence is CASSQDRIGSSYEQYF. The CDR3 DNA reads as TGCGCCAGCAGCCAAGATCGGATAGGGTCCTCCTACGAGCAGTACTTC.

This clonotype came up many times. This rearrangement joins TRBV12-3 or TRBV12-4 to TRBJ1-5, with a tentative D call TRBD1 (5 bases). This CDR3 region has 13 residues. The V gene lost 3 bases and the J gene lost 7 bases, with 10 bases spanning the gap. The CDR3 DNA reads TGTGCCAGCAGTTTGGTAGGGGACCAGCCCCAGCATTTT. Its translation: CASSLVGDQPQHF.

This clonotype was picked up many times. The gene calls are TRBV18 and TRBJ1-5, with D uncertain. In germline, CDR1 is KGHSH, CDR2 LQKENI. The CDR3 is 16 residues long. Trimming cost V 1 base and J 2 bases, with 12 bases left between them. The CDR3 DNA reads TGTGCCAGCTCACCACTCCGTCTGGATGGCAATCAGCCCCAGCATTTT. Its protein is CASSPLRLDGNQPQHF.

This clonotype was recorded at least ten times. J is TRBJ1-5 and V is TRBV6-2 or TRBV6-3, with a tentative D call TRBD1 (5 bases). CDR1 MNHEY and CDR2 SVGEGT come from the germline V gene. CDR3 length equals 13 residues. Trimming left V 2 bases short and J 7 bases short, with 9 bases between. In DNA form, the CDR3 reads TGTGCCAGCAGTTACAGGGGACTACAGCCCCAGCATTTT. As protein: CASSYRGLQPQHF.

This sequence joins TRBV11-1 and TRBJ2-5, with D perhaps TRBD1 (6 bases). This CDR3 is 17 amino acids long. V was clipped by 5 bases and J by 4 bases, with 23 bases between them. From germline, CDR1 is SGHAT and CDR2 FQDESV (reference sequence). The CDR3 protein is CASSHPHGTPGGETQYF. CDR3 nucleotide sequence: TGTGCCAGCAGCCACCCGCACGGGACACCTGGGGGAGAGACCCAGTACTTC.

This clonotype came up many times. The chain recombines TRBV20-1 with TRBJ2-7; D may be TRBD2 (6 bases). The CDR3 runs 15 residues. Looked up from germline, CDR1 is DFQATT and CDR2 is SNEGSKA (reference sequence). Trimming removed 2 bases from V and 3 bases from J, with 17 bases in between. The CDR3 coding sequence is TGCAGTGCTAGACCCATGACGGGACTCCTCTACGAGCAGTACTTC. As protein: CSARPMTGLLYEQYF.

There are many counts of this clonotype. The chain joins TRBV5-1 to TRBJ1-2, with D perhaps matching TRBD1 (6 bases). CDR1 and CDR2 from the germline V gene are SGHRS and YFSETQ. The CDR3 length is 13 residues. The ends were cut back, 5 bases at V and 6 bases at J, with 14 bases in the middle. As DNA, the CDR3 is TGCGCCAGCAGTTTACAGGGTGGAGATGGCTACACCTTC. This encodes CASSLQGGDGYTF.

This clonotype was picked up many times. The V gene is TRBV12-3 or TRBV12-4, the J gene TRBJ1-3; D is unresolved. CDR3 length: 15 amino acids. V lost 1 base, J lost 4 bases, and 11 bases lay in between. The CDR3 is CASSLGLGSGNTIYF. CDR3 sequence (DNA): TGTGCCAGCAGTTTAGGTTTGGGTTCCGGAAACACCATATATTTT.

This sequence joins TRBV3-1 and TRBJ1-2, with TRBD1 as a possible D gene (6 bases). V lost 4 bases and J 4 bases, leaving 13 bases between the germline ends. The CDR3 is made up of 14 amino acids. Germline CDR1 reads LGHDT; CDR2 reads YNNKEL (reference sequence). DNA of the CDR3: TGTGCCAGCAGCCCTTACCGGACAGCCTATGGCTACACCTTC. Protein: CASSPYRTAYGYTF.